The rows below give T cell receptor beta chains drawn from one sample of a study of CD8+ T cells in alopecia areata. The data were produced by immunoSEQ multiplex PCR, yet TCRdb's version contains in-frame clones alone and is incomplete. The sample shows 170,000 or so clones, around 58% of them seen only once. Sequenced here: CD8+ T cells sorted from blood, sampled at week 24, from a patient treated with tofacitinib. These receptors were collected from a human donor with alopecia areata. Both conserved end residues are part of each CDR3. D genes are given only for firm matches. Part of the rows lack a size; the others show once, few, many or a class for expanded clones.

size: .
J: TRBJ2-7
D: .
V: TRBV23-1
CDR3: CASSQRTGKTYEQYF
DNA: TGCGCCAGCAGTCAAAGGACGGGAAAGACCTACGAGCAGTACTTC

size: few
J: TRBJ1-5
D: TRBD1
V: TRBV18
CDR3: CASSLGQGVNQPQHF
DNA: TGTGCCAGCTCACTGGGACAGGGGGTGAATCAGCCCCAGCATTTT

size: .
J: TRBJ1-1
D: .
V: TRBV7-2
CDR3: CASSWGGNTEAFF
DNA: TGTGCCAGCAGCTGGGGGGGCAACACTGAAGCTTTCTTT

size: .
J: TRBJ2-5
D: TRBD1
V: TRBV7-9
CDR3: CASSLGQGQETQYF
DNA: TGTGCCAGCAGCCTTGGACAGGGCCAAGAGACCCAGTACTTC

size: .
J: TRBJ2-7
D: .
V: TRBV11-3
CDR3: CASSLVIGEQYF
DNA: TGTGCCAGCAGCTTAGTGATAGGCGAGCAGTACTTC

size: few
J: TRBJ2-7
D: TRBD1
V: TRBV9
CDR3: CASSVDGQGDEQYF
DNA: TGTGCCAGCAGCGTAGATGGTCAGGGGGACGAGCAGTACTTC

size: .
J: TRBJ1-5
D: .
V: TRBV25-1
CDR3: CASSTWDSNQPQHF
DNA: TGTGCCAGCAGTACCTGGGACAGCAATCAGCCCCAGCATTTT

size: .
J: TRBJ2-3
D: TRBD2
V: TRBV2
CDR3: CATWTSGGVFTDTQYF
DNA: TGTGCCACTTGGACTAGCGGGGGGGTTTTCACAGATACGCAGTATTTT

size: .
J: TRBJ2-5
D: .
V: TRBV18
CDR3: CASSRSTGGRVETQYF
DNA: TGTGCCAGCTCACGATCGACGGGGGGCAGAGTGGAGACCCAGTACTTC

size: .
J: TRBJ2-7
D: .
V: TRBV19
CDR3: CASSTTVGYEQYF
DNA: TGTGCCAGTAGTACCACCGTCGGCTACGAGCAGTACTTC

size: .
J: TRBJ2-1
D: .
V: TRBV30
CDR3: CAWTQLTLRDGIYNEQFF
DNA: TGTGCCTGGACCCAACTCACCCTCCGGGACGGGATCTACAATGAGCAGTTCTTC

size: few
J: TRBJ2-7
D: .
V: TRBV6-6
CDR3: CASSLGHRDPLYEQYF
DNA: TGTGCCAGCAGTTTAGGACACCGGGACCCCCTCTACGAGCAGTACTTC

size: .
J: TRBJ2-5
D: .
V: TRBV4-1
CDR3: CASSQNSDPVGETQYF
DNA: TGCGCCAGCAGCCAAAACAGCGACCCCGTGGGTGAGACCCAGTACTTC

size: .
J: TRBJ2-4
D: .
V: TRBV5-1
CDR3: CASSPTVWGDLAKNIQYF
DNA: TGCGCCAGCAGCCCGACAGTCTGGGGGGATCTAGCCAAAAACATTCAGTACTTC

size: .
J: TRBJ2-7
D: .
V: TRBV2
CDR3: CASLGGLYEQYF
DNA: TGTGCCAGCCTAGGGGGGCTCTACGAGCAGTACTTC

size: .
J: TRBJ2-3
D: .
V: TRBV27
CDR3: CASSLSIGGATDTQYF
DNA: TGTGCCAGCAGTTTATCGATTGGGGGGGCGACAGATACGCAGTATTTT

size: .
J: TRBJ1-6
D: .
V: TRBV13
CDR3: CASSLVRGGNSPLHF
DNA: TGTGCCAGCAGCTTAGTAAGGGGGGGGAATTCACCCCTCCACTTT

size: few
J: TRBJ1-1
D: .
V: TRBV6-5
CDR3: CASSYGHPNTEAFF
DNA: TGTGCCAGCAGTTACGGGCACCCGAACACTGAAGCTTTCTTT

size: .
J: TRBJ2-5
D: TRBD1
V: TRBV4-1
CDR3: CASSPQTGEQETQYF
DNA: TGCGCCAGCAGCCCTCAGACAGGGGAACAAGAGACCCAGTACTTC

size: .
J: TRBJ1-4
D: .
V: TRBV30
CDR3: CARRTNEKLFF
DNA: TGTGCCAGGCGAACTAATGAAAAACTGTTTTTT

size: .
J: TRBJ2-7
D: .
V: TRBV4-1
CDR3: CASSQNPEWGEQYF
DNA: TGCGCCAGCAGCCAAAACCCTGAGTGGGGCGAGCAGTACTTC

size: .
J: TRBJ2-5
D: TRBD2
V: TRBV18
CDR3: CASSPLAGDQETQYF
DNA: TGTGCCAGCTCACCACTAGCGGGGGACCAAGAGACCCAGTACTTC

size: .
J: TRBJ1-2
D: TRBD1
V: TRBV5-1
CDR3: CASSLRTGSVYGYTF
DNA: TGCGCCAGCAGCTTACGGACAGGATCGGTCTATGGCTACACCTTC

size: .
J: TRBJ2-6
D: .
V: TRBV5-6
CDR3: CASSSRDPGANVLTF
DNA: TGTGCCAGCAGCTCGAGGGATCCCGGGGCCAACGTCCTGACTTTC

size: few
J: TRBJ2-1
D: .
V: TRBV5-6
CDR3: CASSLSYGGRYNEQFF
DNA: TGTGCCAGCAGCTTGAGTTACGGGGGGCGTTACAATGAGCAGTTCTTC

size: .
J: TRBJ1-2
D: TRBD1
V: TRBV6-5
CDR3: CASSWGQTYGYTF
DNA: TGTGCCAGCAGTTGGGGACAGACCTATGGCTACACCTTC

size: .
J: TRBJ1-2
D: .
V: TRBV29-1
CDR3: CSVDGQQDRDDGYTF
DNA: TGCAGCGTGGATGGCCAACAGGATAGGGATGATGGCTACACCTTC

size: few
J: TRBJ1-4
D: TRBD1
V: TRBV7-9
CDR3: CASSSTGINEKLFF
DNA: TGTGCCAGCAGCTCGACAGGGATTAATGAAAAACTGTTTTTT

size: .
J: TRBJ2-3
D: .
V: TRBV10-3
CDR3: CAIGPVGGSTDTQYF
DNA: TGTGCCATCGGGCCGGTCGGCGGAAGCACAGATACGCAGTATTTT

size: .
J: TRBJ1-1
D: .
V: TRBV10-3
CDR3: CATRPGREHWRNTEAFF
DNA: TGTGCCACCCGCCCGGGACGAGAACACTGGAGGAACACTGAAGCTTTCTTT

size: .
J: TRBJ1-1
D: .
V: TRBV13
CDR3: CASSPGGPTTEAFF
DNA: TGTGCCAGCAGCCCCGGTGGGCCAACCACTGAAGCTTTCTTT

size: .
J: TRBJ2-3
D: .
V: TRBV9
CDR3: CASSVPTPGPYTDTQYF
DNA: TGTGCCAGCAGCGTACCCACCCCGGGACCATACACAGATACGCAGTATTTT

size: .
J: TRBJ1-5
D: .
V: TRBV30
CDR3: CAWSIGVDQPQHF
DNA: TGTGCCTGGAGTATCGGGGTCGATCAGCCCCAGCATTTT

size: .
J: TRBJ1-1
D: .
V: TRBV7-9
CDR3: CANKGWDTEAFF
DNA: TGTGCCAACAAAGGGTGGGACACTGAAGCTTTCTTT

size: .
J: TRBJ1-6
D: TRBD1
V: TRBV15
CDR3: CATSNRQGVDSPLHF
DNA: TGTGCCACCAGCAATAGACAGGGGGTGGACTCACCCCTCCACTTT

size: .
J: TRBJ2-1
D: .
V: TRBV9
CDR3: CASSPYPPGHEQFF
DNA: TGTGCCAGCAGCCCCTACCCCCCGGGGCATGAGCAGTTCTTC

size: .
J: TRBJ2-7
D: .
V: TRBV27
CDR3: CASRGSYEQYF
DNA: TGTGCCAGCAGAGGCTCCTACGAGCAGTACTTC

size: .
J: TRBJ1-5
D: TRBD1
V: TRBV27
CDR3: CASSLSRQGAQPQHF
DNA: TGTGCCAGCAGTTTATCCAGACAGGGGGCCCAGCCCCAGCATTTT

size: .
J: TRBJ2-3
D: .
V: TRBV7-9
CDR3: CASSPSMDTQYF
DNA: TGTGCCAGCAGCCCTAGTATGGATACGCAGTATTTT

size: few
J: TRBJ1-6
D: TRBD1
V: TRBV23-1
CDR3: CASSHPYCRDSFHSPLHF
DNA: TGCGCCAGCAGTCACCCTTACTGCCGGGACAGCTTCCATTCACCCCTCCACTTT

size: .
J: TRBJ2-7
D: .
V: TRBV5-6
CDR3: CASSRGGYEQYF
DNA: TGTGCCAGCAGCCGCGGCGGCTACGAGCAGTACTTC

size: few
J: TRBJ1-1
D: .
V: TRBV5-5
CDR3: CASSWGGGTEAFF
DNA: TGTGCCAGCAGCTGGGGCGGGGGCACTGAAGCTTTCTTT

size: .
J: TRBJ2-3
D: .
V: TRBV6-6
CDR3: CASCGSGPTDTQYF
DNA: TGTGCCAGCTGCGGAAGCGGGCCCACAGATACGCAGTATTTT

size: few
J: TRBJ2-2
D: .
V: TRBV30
CDR3: CAWISTGELFF
DNA: TGTGCCTGGATCAGCACCGGGGAGCTGTTTTTT

size: few
J: TRBJ2-2
D: TRBD2
V: TRBV4-2
CDR3: CASSQAGTRGFVTGELFF
DNA: TGTGCCAGCAGCCAAGCCGGGACTAGAGGTTTTGTCACCGGGGAGCTGTTTTTT

size: once
J: TRBJ2-7
D: TRBD1
V: TRBV7-8
CDR3: CASSFRRGTGRDEQYF
DNA: TGTGCCAGCAGTTTTAGGAGGGGGACAGGGAGGGACGAGCAGTACTTC

size: .
J: TRBJ1-2
D: .
V: TRBV5-1
CDR3: CASSVWSQKDGYTF
DNA: TGCGCCAGCAGCGTGTGGTCTCAGAAAGATGGCTACACCTTC

size: .
J: TRBJ2-1
D: .
V: TRBV14
CDR3: CASSTREYNEQFF
DNA: TGTGCCAGCAGCACGAGGGAATACAATGAGCAGTTCTTC

size: few
J: TRBJ2-3
D: .
V: TRBV29-1
CDR3: CSVPKGVTSPDTQYF
DNA: TGCAGCGTTCCAAAAGGGGTGACTAGTCCAGATACGCAGTATTTT

size: .
J: TRBJ1-1
D: .
V: TRBV19
CDR3: CASKMGNTEAFF
DNA: TGTGCCAGTAAGATGGGAAACACTGAAGCTTTCTTT

size: .
J: TRBJ1-1
D: .
V: TRBV11-2
CDR3: CASSYGVGTEAFF
DNA: TGTGCCAGCAGCTATGGGGTCGGCACTGAAGCTTTCTTT

size: .
J: TRBJ2-7
D: .
V: TRBV2
CDR3: CASSGGSYEQYF
DNA: TGTGCCAGCAGTGGTGGAAGCTACGAGCAGTACTTC

size: .
J: TRBJ2-1
D: TRBD2
V: TRBV5-8
CDR3: CASSLTEGLAIFDEQFF
DNA: TGTGCCAGCAGTTTGACTGAGGGACTAGCAATTTTCGATGAGCAGTTCTTC

size: few
J: TRBJ2-6
D: .
V: TRBV29-1
CDR3: CSVEVYRAAGANVLTF
DNA: TGCAGCGTTGAAGTTTACAGGGCCGCTGGGGCCAACGTCCTGACTTTC